This T cell receptor beta chain was recorded in a study of OX40 agonist ivuxolimab in advanced cancers. The overall study: Patients were infused with ivuxolimab every 2 weeks at 0.01 to 10 mg/kg. Study findings and constraints: Expanded clones were, on average, more numerous in CD8+ T cells than in CD4+. In the 0.1 to 3.0 mg/kg range, CD4+ and CD8+ blood T cells had expanded clonally by week 6.

With regard to this clone: Antigen: not known.

Sequenced by immunoSEQ multiplex PCR; TCRdb stores in-frame clones only, minus some. The sample has about 61,000 clones, around nine tenths seen once. The CDR3 runs to 13 residues. V was clipped by 9 bases and J by 0 bases, with 9 bases between them. Germline assignment: CDR1 MDHEN and CDR2 SYDVKM. Source: CD4+ or CD8+ T cells sorted from blood, taken in a trial of the OX40 agonist ivuxolimab. The chain uses TRBV28 and TRBJ1-3, with unresolved D. The clonotype originates from an adult with an advanced solid tumor such as melanoma, head and neck, liver or kidney cancer. CDR3 in DNA: TGTGCCAGTCTAGAGAGCTCTGGAAACACCATATATTTT. It encodes CASLESSGNTIYF.